The 8 T cell receptor beta chains given below trace back to one sample, sequenced in a study of technical replicates of blood from a handful of donors. The assay was immunoSEQ multiplex PCR, and TCRdb's table has in-frame clones only and misses some. Altogether some 66,000 clones are present, approximately 88% being singletons, with the ten largest covering 4% to 5%. The sequencing sample was made of PBMCs. The origin of the receptors is a human donor in good health. Some clones in this sample may be carry-over from other donors' samples.

Only a few counts were recorded for this clone. The rearrangement links TRBV7-2 to TRBJ1-1; D remains unclear. The V end lost 2 bases, the J end lost 7 bases, and 8 bases lay between the germline ends. CDR1 and CDR2 (germline): SGHTA, FQGNSA. The CDR3 runs to 12 residues. The CDR3 loop is CASSLLGDEAFF. CDR3 nucleotide sequence: TGTGCCAGCAGCTTACTGGGCGATGAAGCTTTCTTT.

J is TRBJ2-7 and V is TRBV4-3, with 8 bases aligning to TRBD2. The CDR3 consists of 16 residues. Germline CDR1 reads LGHNA; CDR2 reads YSLEER. The J segment lost 7 bases and the V segment lost 2 bases, leaving 13 bases of the junction unmatched. The chain's CDR3 is CASSQLTGGSPGEQYF. The CDR3 DNA follows: TGCGCCAGCAGCCAACTCACGGGAGGGTCCCCCGGTGAGCAGTACTTC.

The genes are TRBV7-3 and TRBJ2-3; 8 bases map to TRBD2. Germline loops: CDR1 SGHTA, CDR2 FQGTGA. J was trimmed by 4 bases and V by 7 bases; bases with no gene match: 13. This CDR3 spans 16 amino acids. This CDR3 is CASTLGVAGNADTQYF. CDR3 sequence (DNA): TGTGCCAGCACCCTGGGAGTAGCGGGGAACGCAGATACGCAGTATTTT.

The chain combines TRBV6-5 with TRBJ2-1; D ambiguous. The CDR3 runs to 15 residues. Germline values: CDR1 MNHEY, CDR2 SVGAGI. The V end was cut by 6 bases, the J end by 0 bases, with 12 bases between. The CDR3 region is CASSRSPPSYNEQFF. Here the CDR3 DNA reads TGTGCCAGCAGCCGCAGTCCTCCCTCCTACAATGAGCAGTTCTTC.

The V gene is TRBV7-9, the J gene TRBJ2-1, with D tentatively TRBD1 (6 bases). The CDR3 spans 17 residues. Germline assignment: CDR1 SEHNR and CDR2 FQNEAQ (reference sequence). Trimming took off 1 base at V and 0 bases at J, with 13 bases between the two ends. Written as DNA, the CDR3 is TGTGCCAGCAGCTTAGGGGGACAAAGATCCTCCTACAATGAGCAGTTCTTC. Its translation: CASSLGGQRSSYNEQFF. Filled out from reference TRBV7-9 and TRBJ2-1, the complete variable domain reads DTGVSQNPRHKITKRGQNVTFRCDPISEHNRLYWYRQTLGQGPEFLTYFQNEAQLEKSRLLSDRFSAERPKGSFSTLEIQRTEQGDSAMYLCASSLGGQRSSYNEQFFGPGTRLTVL.

Only a few counts were recorded for this clone. The chain carries TRBV28 and TRBJ1-1, with 9 bases that match TRBD1. The CDR3 spans 16 residues. CDR1 is MDHEN and CDR2 is SYDVKM in the germline V gene. Trimming at V came to 3 bases and at J to 4 bases, leaving 9 bases not matched to a gene. CDR3 nucleotide sequence: TGTGCCAGCAGTTTGGTACAGGGGGCTGGACGCACTGAAGCTTTCTTT. Translation: CASSLVQGAGRTEAFF.

The table lists this clone with a few counts. The V call is TRBV7-9, the J call TRBJ1-3; D perhaps matches TRBD1 (6 bases). Germline V lookup: CDR1 SEHNR, CDR2 FQNEAQ (reference sequence). Trimming removed 5 bases at V and 3 bases at J, with 17 bases between. CDR3 length equals 16 residues. CDR3 sequence (DNA): TGTGCCAGCAGCCGAGTGCGGGGGCTGAGTGGAAACACCATATATTTT. Protein product: CASSRVRGLSGNTIYF. The variable domain in full, with the rest retrieved from reference TRBV7-9 and TRBJ1-3, is DTGVSQNPRHKITKRGQNVTFRCDPISEHNRLYWYRQTLGQGPEFLTYFQNEAQLEKSRLLSDRFSAERPKGSFSTLEIQRTEQGDSAMYLCASSRVRGLSGNTIYFGEGSWLTVV.

This chain links TRBV19 with TRBJ1-5, with 7 bases identical to TRBD1. Germline values: CDR1 LNHDA, CDR2 SQIVND (reference sequence). The CDR3 is 13 amino acids. V gave up 7 bases and J gave up 7 bases; unmatched junction bases: 7. CDR3 loop: CASTLDRDQPQHF. In DNA form, the CDR3 reads TGTGCCAGTACCCTTGACAGGGACCAGCCCCAGCATTTT. Full variable domain (rest looked up from reference TRBV19 and TRBJ1-5): DGGITQSPKYLFRKEGQNVTLSCEQNLNHDAMYWYRQDPGQGLRLIYYSQIVNDFQKGDIAEGYSVSREKKESFPLTVTSAQKNPTAFYLCASTLDRDQPQHFGDGTRLSIL.